This TCR beta chain was identified in a study of cytomegalovirus exposure and HLA in healthy donors (dated by TCRdb to the late 2010s). For the wider study: An earlier analysis of 550 to 700 of the donors reported roughly 300 Gb of sequence data and around 120 million unique TCR beta sequences from 150 million to 200 million T cells. Roughly 300 gigabases of sequencing data and 91 million or so unique TCR sequences made up an early release that covered roughly 670 HLA-typed donors. Among the roughly 390 genotyped donors, about 85% belonged to the genetic ancestry cluster associated with self-reported Caucasian donors. The study aimed to test whether cataloging public T cell receptors could reveal signatures of past pathogen exposure. The study profiled the T cell repertoires of about 720 subjects by immunosequencing and related them to cytomegalovirus serostatus. In addition to the first cohort of roughly 700 subjects, a separate validation cohort of 100 to 150 different subjects was used. High-throughput TCR immunosequencing, statistical association of individual TCRs with disease status, and machine learning were combined to predict cytomegalovirus infection status. To study patterns of TCR occurrence, a later analysis re-analyzed previously published TCR beta repertoires from 666 donors and added high-resolution HLA genotyping. The later analysis used no new phenotypic data to find candidate immune exposures, relying instead on TCR beta sequences and their occurrence across donors. In an earlier analysis of roughly 580 of the donors, high-throughput TCR beta sequencing was used to judge whether each TCR beta V gene segment behaved as functional or pseudogenic. Alongside the repertoire data, information on donor age, sex, ethnicity and CMV serostatus was compiled. Genome-wide SNP genotypes for about three fifths of the roughly 700 donors were used in a later genetic analysis, which treated that subset as a discovery cohort. Every repertoire in the discovery cohort had been generated on one and the same sequencing platform. HLA typing included class I and class II loci at four-digit resolution. The number of donors typed differed by locus, with about 629-640 for A, B, C, DRB1 and DQB1, around 500 for DQA1, 600 to 610 for DPA1, and some 440 for DPB1. Because of strong linkage in the cohort, a few DR-DQ haplotypes were treated as single units for association and clustering. Across some 400 genotyped donors of the cohort, an average of about 240,000 unique TCR beta nucleotide sequences per donor were sequenced, and roughly 20% of those sequences were non-productive.

The CDR3 holds 17 amino acids from the cysteine to the phenylalanine. Only the CDR3 region is kept as DNA, spanning 51 bases read in frame from base 1. V has 5 bases trimmed and J has 2 bases trimmed; junction bases matching no gene number 7. CDR1 and CDR2 were assigned from the germline V gene (reference sequence) as LNHDA and SQIVND. In total, 666 healthy bone marrow donors made up the cohort. At the time of sampling, every cohort member was nominally healthy, though immune exposures that went unrecorded were likely present. The donor tested CMV seronegative, placing the donor among the 300 to 400 seronegative members of the cohort. Every donor gave a peripheral blood sample, and the peripheral blood mononuclear cells from that sample were used for TCR beta sequencing. The Qiagen DNeasy Blood Extraction Kit was used to extract genomic DNA from the blood cell samples. General conclusions and limits of the study: A few of the identified cytomegalovirus-associated TCR beta chains were confirmed in vitro to be specific for cytomegalovirus antigens. A later analysis associated 15,000 to 20,000 TCR beta sequences with specific HLA alleles at a false discovery rate of 0.05. According to a later analysis, parvovirus B19, influenza, CMV and Epstein-Barr virus appeared linked to several top co-occurrence clusters. In this cohort, only TCR beta chains were sequenced, and detectable features were limited by the absence of alpha or paired-chain data. A further reported finding was that TCR beta sequences accurately predicted the HLA-A and HLA-B alleles for most subjects in the first cohort. A group of highly shared sequence variants was considered likely to be a technical artifact of the sequencing pipeline. In a later analysis, most CMV-associated TCR beta chains were found to appear HLA-restricted, with HLA associations seemingly driven largely by CMV exposure. The earlier analysis of 587 of the donors excluded 15 to 20 rarely observed V segments, including chromosome 9 orphons, because counts were too low. The presence/absence analyses assumed that sequencing depth was roughly uniform across donors, and that assumption may not be true. Cytomegalovirus status was reported to be diagnosed by the classifier with high specificity and sensitivity in both the original and validation cohorts. According to a later analysis, TCR association rates differed among HLA loci, with DRB1 alleles showing the most associated TCRs and HLA-C alleles showing the fewest. Linkage disequilibrium might explain the correlated functional status among segregating V segments, but an unknown experimental factor could not be ruled out. For the cohort, immune exposure information was limited to CMV serostatus. The authors suggested that the approach could potentially be extended to other disease states and immunological phenotypes. Because HLA typing was missing for some donors at each locus, association tests included only the typed subset. In a later genetic analysis, fewer N-insertions in productive TCRs were reported among donors in an Asian-associated ancestry cluster than the roughly 670-donor mean. Strong co-occurrence of HLA alleles, especially DR and DQ, made assigning TCR associations to individual alleles difficult. Some IMGT-functional V segments, including TRBV6-2 and TRBV6-3, could not be distinguished by the 87-base-pair reads and were therefore excluded. Compared with equally common non-associated chains, HLA-associated TCR beta chains in a later analysis were more clonally expanded and had lower generation probabilities. In a later genetic analysis, a missense DCLRE1C variant was associated with V-gene and J-gene trimming of TCR beta chains, and the association was replicated in an independent cohort. While some public TCRs were present in many individuals, most TCR sequences turned up only very rarely across donors. The study gave a list of some 150 TCR beta chains associated with cytomegalovirus. An earlier analysis of approximately 590 of the donors showed that most TCR beta V segments appeared in productive rearrangements either about 90% or about 30% of the time, which broadly matched IMGT annotations.

Remarks on this clone: Its cognate antigen has yet to be identified. The record has no base qualities; no much larger clone is one base away.

Libraries were built with the immunoSEQ multiplex PCR assay. The multiplex PCR relied on a mix of 60 forward primers for TCR Vbeta segments and 13 reverse primers for TCR Jbeta segments. A multiplex PCR assay on genomic DNA amplified the CDR3 region of rearranged TCR beta genes. On the Illumina HiSeq System, the amplified TCR beta libraries were sequenced as 87-base-pair reads. As for the original processing: In a later analysis, tens of millions of unique TCR beta chains were counted across the roughly 670 repertoires, and approximately 11 million of these chains were shared by at least two donors. Raw reads were error-corrected and collapsed into unique sequences with a nearest-neighbor algorithm that merged closely related sequences to remove PCR and sequencing errors. V, D and J gene segments were assigned by aligning CDR3 sequences to IMGT reference sequences. For a sequence to be retained, a match of at least six nucleotides was required to both a V gene segment and a J gene segment. A rearrangement counted as productive if the CDR3 had no stop codons and remained in frame with V and J, and every other rearrangement counted as non-productive. CDR3 was defined according to IMGT convention as the region running from the second conserved V-encoded cysteine to the conserved J-encoded phenylalanine. The earlier analysis of roughly 590 of the donors excluded any sequence lacking an unambiguous match to a single V gene segment. In an earlier analysis of around 600 of the donors, V segments were called functional above 56.7% productive rearrangements and were called segregating when the between-donor standard deviation exceeded 5%. A statistical classification framework was built for diagnosing cytomegalovirus status from the catalog of TCR beta chain sequences. In a later analysis, V and J genes were assigned by comparing TCR nucleotide sequences against IMGT/GENE-DB human TR gene sequences. A later analysis assigned CDR3 sequences and most-parsimonious VDJ recombination scenarios with the TCRdist pipeline. A later analysis defined each TCR beta chain by its CDR3 amino acid sequence plus V-gene family, and excluded reads lacking a unique V-gene family. To address suspected cross-contamination and a sequencing artifact, a later analysis removed around 590 highly shared, low-generation-probability nucleotide sequences. In a later analysis, a clonal expansion index was calculated for each public chain from normalized within-repertoire ranks of inferred template counts. A later analysis computed generation probabilities with a VDJ recombination model fitted to out-of-frame rearrangements, and checked the results against IGoR. In a later analysis, TCR-TCR, TCR-HLA and TCR-CMV co-occurrence was scored with hypergeometric tests, and a repertoire-size bias correction was applied to TCR pairs. In a later analysis, false discovery rates were estimated by permuting HLA or CMV assignments 20 times. A later analysis grouped co-occurring TCRs with DBSCAN, adding TCRdist sequence similarity when clustering within HLA-allele-positive subsets. Repertoires with fewer than 30,000 or more than 120,000 public chains, plus five repertoires with anomalous nucleotide sharing, were excluded from co-occurrence clustering. Drawn from immuneACCESS, this table holds only the in-frame rearrangements with V and J called that TCRdb kept. Clones are partly lost; checked studies trace under half to an unresolved V gene and leave the rest unexplained. V, J and clone size reflect that table, while D and trimming were determined from the DNA. This sample is represented by around 130,000 clones; around 74% of them were singletons. The ten largest clones add up to roughly 3.1% of the sample.

Recombination joined TRBV19 with TRBJ2-5, with 14 middle bases fitting TRBD2. The sample taken for sequencing was PBMCs. The sequence was collected from a young man in good health and CMV-seronegative. The CDR3 reads CASSWGLAGDLQETQYF. The DNA is TGTGCCAGTAGTTGGGGACTAGCGGGAGACCTACAAGAGACCCAGTACTTC.